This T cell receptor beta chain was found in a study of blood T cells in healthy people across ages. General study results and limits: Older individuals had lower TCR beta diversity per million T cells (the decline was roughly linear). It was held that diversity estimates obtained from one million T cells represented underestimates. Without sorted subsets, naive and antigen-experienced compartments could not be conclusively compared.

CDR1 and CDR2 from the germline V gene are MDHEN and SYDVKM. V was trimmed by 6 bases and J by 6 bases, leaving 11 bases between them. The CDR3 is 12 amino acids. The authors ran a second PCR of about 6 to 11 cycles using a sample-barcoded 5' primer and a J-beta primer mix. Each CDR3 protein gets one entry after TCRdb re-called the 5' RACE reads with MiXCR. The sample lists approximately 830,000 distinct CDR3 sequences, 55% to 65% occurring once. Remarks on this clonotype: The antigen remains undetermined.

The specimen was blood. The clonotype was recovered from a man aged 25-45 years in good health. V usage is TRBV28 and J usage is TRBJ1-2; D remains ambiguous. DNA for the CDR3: TGTGCCAGCAGCCCCTTTATTGATGGCTACACCTTC. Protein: CASSPFIDGYTF.